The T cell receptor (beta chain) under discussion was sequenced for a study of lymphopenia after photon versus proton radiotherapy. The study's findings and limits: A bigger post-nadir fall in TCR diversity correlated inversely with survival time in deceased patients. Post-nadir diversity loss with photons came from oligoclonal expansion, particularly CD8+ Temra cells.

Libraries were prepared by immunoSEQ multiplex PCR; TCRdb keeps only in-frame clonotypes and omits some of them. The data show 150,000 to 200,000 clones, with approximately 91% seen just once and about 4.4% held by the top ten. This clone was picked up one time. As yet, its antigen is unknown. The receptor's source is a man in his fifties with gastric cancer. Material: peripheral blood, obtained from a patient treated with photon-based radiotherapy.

CDR3 protein: CASSLGSSNTGELFF. The CDR3 nucleotides read TGTGCCAGCAGCTTAGGAAGCTCGAACACCGGGGAGCTGTTTTTT. This chain joins TRBV13 and TRBJ2-2; D remains ambiguous. V gave up 0 bases and J gave up 0 bases, with 5 bases separating them. This CDR3 contains 15 residues. Looked up from germline, CDR1 is PRHDT and CDR2 is FYEKMQ (reference sequence).